The 9 T cell receptor beta chains below were found in one sample sequenced in a study of STAT3 mutations in large granular lymphocyte leukemia. For these receptors, no antigen is known. Study observations and caveats: At least one immunodominant TCR beta clonotype appeared in every T-cell large granular lymphocyte leukemia patient.

Libraries were prepared by immunoSEQ multiplex PCR; TCRdb keeps only in-frame clonotypes and omits some of them. The table lists about 42,000 clones, around 80% of them singletons. The sequenced sample consisted of PBMCs. Receptors originate from a human donor with T large granular lymphocyte leukemia. Some clones in this sample may be carry-over from other donors' samples.

The chain combines TRBV18 with TRBJ1-3; D is possibly TRBD1 (5 bases). V lost 1 base, J lost 4 bases, and 8 bases lay in between. CDR1 is KGHSH, CDR2 LQKENI, per germline. The CDR3 consists of 14 residues. This CDR3 is CASSPRGDGNTIYF. The CDR3 DNA is TGTGCCAGCTCACCACGCGGGGACGGAAACACCATATATTTT. The full variable domain, with the rest looked up from reference TRBV18 and TRBJ1-3, is NAGVMQNPRHLVRRRGQEARLRCSPMKGHSHVYWYRQLPEEGLKFMVYLQKENIIDESGMPKERFSAEFPKEGPSILRIQQVVRGDSAAYFCASSPRGDGNTIYFGEGSWLTVV.

Only one count was recorded for this clone. The gene calls are TRBV15 and TRBJ2-7; D is unresolved. CDR3 length equals 14 residues. Germline-derived CDR1 and CDR2 are LNHNV and YYDKDF (reference sequence). Trimming took 0 bases from V and 6 from J, leaving 12 bases between them. CDR3 nucleotides: TGTGCCACCAGCAGAGATCGATGGCCCGGCGAGCAGTACGTC. Protein: CATSRDRWPGEQYV.

This sequence joins TRBV28 and TRBJ1-1; 10 bases line up with TRBD1. The CDR3 has 14 amino acids. CDR1 and CDR2 from the germline V gene are MDHEN and SYDVKM. V shed 5 bases, J shed 11 bases, and the junction held 11 bases outside the gene matches. This CDR3 is CASSPGQGDVGAFF. The CDR3 DNA sequence: TGTGCCAGCAGTCCCGGACAGGGGGATGTTGGTGCTTTCTTT.

This clone was recorded only once. The DNA of the CDR3 is TGCAGGGCGGCGGATTTGAACACTGAAGCTTTCTTT. It translates to CRAADLNTEAFF. This rearrangement joins TRBV29-1 to TRBJ1-1; D unclear. Germline V gives CDR1 SQVTM, CDR2 ANQGSEA. The CDR3 sequence is 12 residues long.

This clone was detected a few times. CDR3 protein: CASSSLSYGELFF. The CDR3 nucleotides read TGTGCCAGCAGCTCGCTGTCTTACGGGGAGCTGTTTTTT. The chain recombines TRBV11-3 with TRBJ2-2, with D unclear. Germline CDR1 SGHNT, CDR2 YENEEA. There are 13 residues in the CDR3. The V end lost 4 bases, the J end lost 7 bases, and 10 bases lay between the germline ends.

The chain joins TRBV5-5 to TRBJ2-2; no definite D call. There are 15 residues in the CDR3. V lost 0 bases, J lost 0 bases, and 6 bases lay in between. Germline lookup yields CDR1 SGHKS and CDR2 YYEKEE (reference sequence). CDR3 sequence: CASSLEQANTGELFF. The CDR3 coding sequence is TGTGCCAGCAGCTTGGAGCAGGCGAACACCGGGGAGCTGTTTTTT.

The rearrangement joins TRBV11-2 to TRBJ1-1; maybe TRBD1 (5 bases). The length of the CDR3 is 14 residues. Germline-derived CDR1 and CDR2 are SGHAT and FQNNGV. V was clipped by 3 bases and J by 5 bases, with 13 bases between them. CDR3 in DNA: TGTGCCAGCAGCTTTTCGCGTAAGGGGACTGAAGCTTTCTTT. This encodes CASSFSRKGTEAFF.

The V call is TRBV25-1, the J call TRBJ1-3; perhaps TRBD1 as D (6 bases). Trimming took 3 bases from V and 7 from J, leaving 25 bases between them. Germline V gives CDR1 MGHDK, CDR2 SYGVNS. The CDR3 covers 18 residues. DNA of the CDR3: TGTGCCAGCAGTGACCCTTACCGACAACGACAGGCTGTGAACACCATATATTTT. It is translated as CASSDPYRQRQAVNTIYF.

This clone was observed once. The chain has TRBV9 and TRBJ2-7, with D possibly being TRBD1 (6 bases). The V gene lost 3 bases and the J gene lost 2 bases, with 12 bases spanning the gap. Germline loops: CDR1 SGDLS, CDR2 YYNGEE. CDR3 length: 14 amino acids. This CDR3 is CASSGRDNPYEQYF. The CDR3 DNA is TGTGCCAGCAGCGGTCGGGACAACCCCTACGAGCAGTACTTC.